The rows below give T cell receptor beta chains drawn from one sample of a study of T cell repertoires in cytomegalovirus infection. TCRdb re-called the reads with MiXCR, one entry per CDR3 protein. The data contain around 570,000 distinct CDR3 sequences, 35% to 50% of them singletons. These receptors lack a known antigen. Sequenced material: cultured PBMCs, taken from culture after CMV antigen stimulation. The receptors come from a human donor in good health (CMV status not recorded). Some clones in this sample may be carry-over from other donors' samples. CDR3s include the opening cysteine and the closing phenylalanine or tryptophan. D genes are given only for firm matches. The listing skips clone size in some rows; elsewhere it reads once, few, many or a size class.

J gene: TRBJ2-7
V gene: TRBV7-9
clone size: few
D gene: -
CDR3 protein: CASSLAPGQTYEQYF
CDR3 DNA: TGTGCCAGCAGCTTAGCCCCTGGGCAGACCTACGAGCAGTACTTC

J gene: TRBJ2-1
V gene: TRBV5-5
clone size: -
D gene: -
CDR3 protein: CASRQSSSYNEQFF
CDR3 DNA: TGTGCCAGCAGGCAATCAAGCTCCTACAATGAGCAGTTCTTC

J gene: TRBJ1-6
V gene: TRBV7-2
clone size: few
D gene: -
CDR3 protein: CASSLASHSYNSPLHF
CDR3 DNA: TGTGCCAGCAGCTTGGCCTCCCACTCCTATAATTCACCCCTCCACTTT

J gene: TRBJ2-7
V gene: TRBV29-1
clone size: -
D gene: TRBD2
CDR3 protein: CSVWLAGVDSYEQYF
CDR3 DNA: TGCAGCGTTTGGCTAGCGGGAGTCGACTCCTACGAGCAGTACTTC

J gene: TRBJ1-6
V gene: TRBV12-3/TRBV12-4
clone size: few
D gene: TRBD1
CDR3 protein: CASSLGDRRPLHF
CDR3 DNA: TGTGCCAGCAGTTTAGGGGACAGGAGGCCCCTCCACTTT

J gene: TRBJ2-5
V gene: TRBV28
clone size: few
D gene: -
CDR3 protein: CATHSPADSQETQYF
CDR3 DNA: TGTGCCACCCACTCCCCGGCGGACAGCCAAGAGACCCAGTACTTC

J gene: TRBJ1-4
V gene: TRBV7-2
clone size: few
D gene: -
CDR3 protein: CASSPNHQGTTNEKLFF
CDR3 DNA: TGTGCCAGCAGCCCGAACCACCAGGGAACGACTAATGAAAAACTGTTTTTT

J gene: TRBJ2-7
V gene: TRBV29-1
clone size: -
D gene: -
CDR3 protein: CSTKGGGTYEQYF
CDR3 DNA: TGCAGCACTAAAGGGGGGGGCACCTACGAGCAGTACTTC

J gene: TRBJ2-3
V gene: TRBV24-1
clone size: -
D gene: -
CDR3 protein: CATSLNVGGTQYF
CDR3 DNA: TGTGCCACCAGTCTGAATGTCGGGGGTACGCAGTATTTT

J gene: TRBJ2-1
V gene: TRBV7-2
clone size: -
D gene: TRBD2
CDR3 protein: CASSFSAGDYNEQFF
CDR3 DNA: TGTGCCAGCAGCTTCTCAGCGGGGGACTACAATGAGCAGTTCTTC

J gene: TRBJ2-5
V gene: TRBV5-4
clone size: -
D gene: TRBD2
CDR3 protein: CASSVRVAGEETQYF
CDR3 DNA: TGTGCCAGCAGCGTACGGGTAGCGGGAGAAGAGACCCAGTACTTC

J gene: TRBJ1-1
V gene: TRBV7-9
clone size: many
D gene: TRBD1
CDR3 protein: CASSRGQAGKAFF
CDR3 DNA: TGTGCCAGCAGCAGGGGACAGGCCGGGAAAGCTTTCTTT

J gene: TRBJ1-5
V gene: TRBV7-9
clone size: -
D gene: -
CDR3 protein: CASSLAGDGQPQHF
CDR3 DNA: TGTGCCAGCAGCTTAGCTGGGGACGGTCAGCCCCAGCATTTT

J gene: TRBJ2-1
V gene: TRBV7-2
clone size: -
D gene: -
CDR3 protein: CASSTSSYNEQFF
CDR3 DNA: TGTGCCAGCAGCACGTCCTCCTACAATGAGCAGTTCTTC

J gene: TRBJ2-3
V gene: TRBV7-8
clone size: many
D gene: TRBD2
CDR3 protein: CASSLVPGGSTDTQYF
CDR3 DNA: TGTGCCAGCAGCTTAGTTCCGGGAGGGAGCACAGATACGCAGTATTTT

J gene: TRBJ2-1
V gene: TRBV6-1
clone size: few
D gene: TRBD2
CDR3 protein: CASSIRGLLEQFF
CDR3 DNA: TGTGCCAGCAGCATTAGGGGACTATTAGAGCAGTTCTTC

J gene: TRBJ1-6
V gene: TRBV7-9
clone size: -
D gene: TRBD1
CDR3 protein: CASSSPTGFAVSPLHF
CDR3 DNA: TGTGCCAGCAGCTCCCCGACAGGGTTCGCGGTGTCACCCCTCCACTTT

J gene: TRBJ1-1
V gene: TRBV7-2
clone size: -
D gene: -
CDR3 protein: CASSPPQPPEAFF
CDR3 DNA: TGTGCCAGCAGCCCTCCCCAGCCCCCTGAAGCTTTCTTT

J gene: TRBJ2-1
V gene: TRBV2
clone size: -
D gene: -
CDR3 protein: CASRFSGVGLSSYNEQFF
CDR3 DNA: TGTGCCAGCAGGTTTAGCGGAGTCGGATTAAGCTCCTACAATGAGCAGTTCTTC

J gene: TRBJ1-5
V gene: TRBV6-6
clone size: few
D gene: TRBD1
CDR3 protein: CASSYYTGGGQPQHF
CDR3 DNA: TGTGCCAGCAGTTACTATACAGGGGGAGGGCAGCCCCAGCATTTT

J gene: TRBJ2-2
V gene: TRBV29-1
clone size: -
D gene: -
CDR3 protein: CSVEASGAGELFF
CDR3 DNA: TGCAGCGTTGAGGCAAGCGGTGCCGGGGAGCTGTTTTTT

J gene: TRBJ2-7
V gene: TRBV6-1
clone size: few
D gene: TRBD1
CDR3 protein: CASSVDRGAYEQYF
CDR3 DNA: TGTGCCAGCAGTGTCGACAGGGGGGCGTACGAGCAGTACTTC

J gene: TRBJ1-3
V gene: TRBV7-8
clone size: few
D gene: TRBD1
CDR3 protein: CASLRGVNSGNTIYF
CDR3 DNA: TGTGCCAGCCTCAGGGGGGTTAACTCTGGAAACACCATATATTTT

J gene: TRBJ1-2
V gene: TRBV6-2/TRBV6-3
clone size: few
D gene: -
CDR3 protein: CASRPPTVFANYGYTF
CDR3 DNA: TGTGCCAGCAGACCCCCGACAGTATTCGCTAACTATGGCTACACCTTC

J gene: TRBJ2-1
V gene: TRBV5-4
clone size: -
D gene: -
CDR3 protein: CASSFGGTGGYNEQFF
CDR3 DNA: TGTGCCAGCAGCTTCGGAGGCACTGGGGGCTACAATGAGCAGTTCTTC

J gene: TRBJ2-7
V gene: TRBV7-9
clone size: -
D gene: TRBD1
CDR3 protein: CASSFAAGQGAYEQYF
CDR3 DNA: TGTGCCAGCAGCTTTGCGGCGGGACAGGGGGCTTACGAGCAGTACTTC

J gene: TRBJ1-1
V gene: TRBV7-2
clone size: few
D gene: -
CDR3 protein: CASSFLTGEAEAFF
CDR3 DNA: TGTGCCAGCAGCTTCCTGACAGGTGAGGCTGAAGCTTTCTTT

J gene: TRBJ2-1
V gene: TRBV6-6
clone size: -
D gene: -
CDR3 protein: CASSYSQVNEQFF
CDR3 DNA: TGTGCCAGCAGTTACTCGCAAGTCAATGAGCAGTTCTTC

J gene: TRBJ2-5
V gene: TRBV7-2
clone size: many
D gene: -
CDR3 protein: CASRHSRRSLREETQYF
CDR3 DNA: TGTGCCAGCAGGCATAGCCGACGGTCCCTGAGGGAAGAGACCCAGTACTTC

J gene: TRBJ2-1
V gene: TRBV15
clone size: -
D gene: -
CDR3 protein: CATSRDRAALGEQFF
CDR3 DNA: TGTGCCACCAGCAGAGATAGGGCGGCCTTGGGTGAGCAGTTCTTC

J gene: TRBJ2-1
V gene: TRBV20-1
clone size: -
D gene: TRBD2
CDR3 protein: CSARASGRFREQFF
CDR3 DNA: TGCAGTGCTAGGGCTAGCGGGAGATTTAGAGAGCAGTTCTTC